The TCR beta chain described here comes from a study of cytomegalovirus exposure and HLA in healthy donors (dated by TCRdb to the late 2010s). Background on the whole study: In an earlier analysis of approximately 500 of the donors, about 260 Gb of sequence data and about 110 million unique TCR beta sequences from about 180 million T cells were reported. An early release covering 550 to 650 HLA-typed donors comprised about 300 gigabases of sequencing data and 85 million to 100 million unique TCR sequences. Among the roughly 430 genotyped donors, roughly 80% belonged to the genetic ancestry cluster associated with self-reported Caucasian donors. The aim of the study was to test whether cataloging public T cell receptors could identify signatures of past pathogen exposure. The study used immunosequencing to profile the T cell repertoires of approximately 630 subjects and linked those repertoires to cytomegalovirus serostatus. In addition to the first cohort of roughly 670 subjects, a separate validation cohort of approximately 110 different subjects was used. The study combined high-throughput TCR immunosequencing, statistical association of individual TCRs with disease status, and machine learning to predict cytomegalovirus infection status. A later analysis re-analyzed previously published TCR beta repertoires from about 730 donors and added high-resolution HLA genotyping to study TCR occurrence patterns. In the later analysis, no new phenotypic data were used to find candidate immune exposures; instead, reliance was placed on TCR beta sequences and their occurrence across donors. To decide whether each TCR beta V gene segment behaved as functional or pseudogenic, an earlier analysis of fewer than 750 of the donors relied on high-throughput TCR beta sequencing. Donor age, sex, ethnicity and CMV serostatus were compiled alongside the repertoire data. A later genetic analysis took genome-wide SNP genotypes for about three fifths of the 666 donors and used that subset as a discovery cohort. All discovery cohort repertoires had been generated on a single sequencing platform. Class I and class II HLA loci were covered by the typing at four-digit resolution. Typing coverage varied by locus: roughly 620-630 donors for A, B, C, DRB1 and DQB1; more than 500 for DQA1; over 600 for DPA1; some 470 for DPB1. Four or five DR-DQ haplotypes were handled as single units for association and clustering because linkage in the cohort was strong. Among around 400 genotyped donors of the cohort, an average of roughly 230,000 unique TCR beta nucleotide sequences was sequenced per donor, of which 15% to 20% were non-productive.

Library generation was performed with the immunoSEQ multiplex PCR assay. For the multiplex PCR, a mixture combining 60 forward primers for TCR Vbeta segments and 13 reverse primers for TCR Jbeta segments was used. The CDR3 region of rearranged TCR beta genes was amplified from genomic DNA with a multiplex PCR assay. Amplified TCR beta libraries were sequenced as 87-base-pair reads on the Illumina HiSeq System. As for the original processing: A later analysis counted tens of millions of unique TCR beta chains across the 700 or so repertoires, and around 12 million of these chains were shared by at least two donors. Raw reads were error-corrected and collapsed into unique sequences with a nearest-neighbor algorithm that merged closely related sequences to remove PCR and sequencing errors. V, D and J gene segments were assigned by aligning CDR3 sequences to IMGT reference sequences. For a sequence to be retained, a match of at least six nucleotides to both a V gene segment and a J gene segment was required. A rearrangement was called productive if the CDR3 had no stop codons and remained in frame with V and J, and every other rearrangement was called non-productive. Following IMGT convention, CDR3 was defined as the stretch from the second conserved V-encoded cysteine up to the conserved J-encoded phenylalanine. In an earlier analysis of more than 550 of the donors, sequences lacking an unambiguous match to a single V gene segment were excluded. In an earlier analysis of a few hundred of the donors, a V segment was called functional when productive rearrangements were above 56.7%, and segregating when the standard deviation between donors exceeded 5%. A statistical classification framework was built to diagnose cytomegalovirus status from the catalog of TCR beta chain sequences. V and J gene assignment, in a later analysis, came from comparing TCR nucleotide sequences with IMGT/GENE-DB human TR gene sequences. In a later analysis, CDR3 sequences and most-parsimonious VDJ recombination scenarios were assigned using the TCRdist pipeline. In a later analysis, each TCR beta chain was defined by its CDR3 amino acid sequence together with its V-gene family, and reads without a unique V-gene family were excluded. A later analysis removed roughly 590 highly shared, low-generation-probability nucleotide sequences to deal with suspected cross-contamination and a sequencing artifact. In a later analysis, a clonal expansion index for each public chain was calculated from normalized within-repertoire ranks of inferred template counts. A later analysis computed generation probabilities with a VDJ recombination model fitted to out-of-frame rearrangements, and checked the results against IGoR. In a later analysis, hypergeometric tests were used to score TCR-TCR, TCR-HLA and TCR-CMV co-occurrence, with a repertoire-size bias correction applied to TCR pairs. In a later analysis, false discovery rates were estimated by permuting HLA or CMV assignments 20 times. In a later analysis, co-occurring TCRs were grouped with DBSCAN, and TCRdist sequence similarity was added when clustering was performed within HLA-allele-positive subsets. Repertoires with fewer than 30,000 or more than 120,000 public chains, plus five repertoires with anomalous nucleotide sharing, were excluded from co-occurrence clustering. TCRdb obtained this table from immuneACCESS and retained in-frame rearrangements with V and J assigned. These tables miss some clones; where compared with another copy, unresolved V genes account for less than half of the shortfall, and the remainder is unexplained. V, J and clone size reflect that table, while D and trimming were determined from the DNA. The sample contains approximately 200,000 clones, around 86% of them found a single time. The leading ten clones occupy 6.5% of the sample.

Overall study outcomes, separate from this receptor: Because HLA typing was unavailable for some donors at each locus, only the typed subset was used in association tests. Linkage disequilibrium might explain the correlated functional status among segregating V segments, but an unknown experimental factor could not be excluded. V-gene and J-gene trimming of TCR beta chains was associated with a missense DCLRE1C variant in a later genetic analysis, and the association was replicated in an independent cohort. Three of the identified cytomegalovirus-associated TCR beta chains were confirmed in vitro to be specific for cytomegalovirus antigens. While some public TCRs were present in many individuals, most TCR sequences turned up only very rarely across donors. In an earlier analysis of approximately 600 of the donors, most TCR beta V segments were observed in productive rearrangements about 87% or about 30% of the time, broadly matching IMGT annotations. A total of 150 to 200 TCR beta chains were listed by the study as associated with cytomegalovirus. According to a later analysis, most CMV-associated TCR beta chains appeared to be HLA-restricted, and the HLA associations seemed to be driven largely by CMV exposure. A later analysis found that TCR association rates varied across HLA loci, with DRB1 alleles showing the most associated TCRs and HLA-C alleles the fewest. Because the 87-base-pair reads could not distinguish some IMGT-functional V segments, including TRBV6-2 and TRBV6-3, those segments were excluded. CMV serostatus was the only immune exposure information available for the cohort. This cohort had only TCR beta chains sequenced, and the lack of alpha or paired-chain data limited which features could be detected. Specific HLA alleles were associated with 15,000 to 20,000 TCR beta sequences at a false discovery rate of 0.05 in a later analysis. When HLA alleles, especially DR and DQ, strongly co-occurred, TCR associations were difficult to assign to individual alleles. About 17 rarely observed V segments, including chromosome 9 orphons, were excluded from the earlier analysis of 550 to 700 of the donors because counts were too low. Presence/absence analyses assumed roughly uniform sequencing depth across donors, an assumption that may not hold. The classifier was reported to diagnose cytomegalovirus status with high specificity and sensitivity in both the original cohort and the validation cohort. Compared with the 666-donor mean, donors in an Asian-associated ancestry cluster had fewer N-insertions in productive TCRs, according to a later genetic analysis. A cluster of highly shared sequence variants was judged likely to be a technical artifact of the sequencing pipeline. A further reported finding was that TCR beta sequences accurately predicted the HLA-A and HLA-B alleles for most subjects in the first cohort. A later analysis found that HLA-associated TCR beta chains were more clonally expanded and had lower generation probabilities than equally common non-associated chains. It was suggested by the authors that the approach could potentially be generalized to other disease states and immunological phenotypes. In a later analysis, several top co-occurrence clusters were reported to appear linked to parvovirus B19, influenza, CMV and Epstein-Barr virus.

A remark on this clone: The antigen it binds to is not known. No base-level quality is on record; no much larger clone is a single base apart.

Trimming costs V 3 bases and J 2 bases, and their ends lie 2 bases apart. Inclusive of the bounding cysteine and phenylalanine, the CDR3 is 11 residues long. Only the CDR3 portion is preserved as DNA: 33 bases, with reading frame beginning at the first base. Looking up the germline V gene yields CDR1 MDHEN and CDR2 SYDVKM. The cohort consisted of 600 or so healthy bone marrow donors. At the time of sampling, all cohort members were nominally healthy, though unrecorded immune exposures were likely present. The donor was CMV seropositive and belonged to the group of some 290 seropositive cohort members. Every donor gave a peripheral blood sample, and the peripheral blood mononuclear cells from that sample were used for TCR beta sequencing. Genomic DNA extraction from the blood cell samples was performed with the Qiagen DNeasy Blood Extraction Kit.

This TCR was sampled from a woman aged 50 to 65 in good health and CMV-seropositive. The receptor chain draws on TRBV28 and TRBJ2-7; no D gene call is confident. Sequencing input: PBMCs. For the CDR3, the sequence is CASSFTYEQYF. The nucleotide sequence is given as TGTGCCAGCAGTTTTACCTACGAGCAGTACTTC. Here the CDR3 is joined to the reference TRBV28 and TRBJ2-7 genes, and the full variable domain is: DVKVTQSSRYLVKRTGEKVFLECVQDMDHENMFWYRQDPGLGLRLIYFSYDVKMKEKGDIPEGYSVSREKKERFSLILESASTNQTSMYLCASSFTYEQYFGPGTRLTVT.